Here is one T cell receptor beta chain with its context. No antigen is known for it. The PCR employed 60 Vbeta primers together with 13 Jbeta primers. Produced via immunoSEQ multiplex PCR; TCRdb's table is partial and in-frame only. Among 80,000 to 100,000 clones listed, 81% were seen once. The sample originates from a study of cytomegalovirus exposure and HLA in healthy donors. Whole-study results and caveats: Previously analyzed data showed that most TCR beta V segments were productive at a frequency of about 87% or about 30%.

The material sequenced was PBMCs. This TCR was sampled from a human donor in good health.

The CDR3 here is CASSLGVSGYEQFF. DNA for the CDR3: TGTGCCAGCAGCTTGGGAGTATCGGGATACGAGCAGTTCTTC. The chain joins TRBV5-4 to TRBJ2-1; TRBD2 might be the D (5 bases). The germline V gene has CDR1 SGHNT and CDR2 YYREEE (reference sequence). The CDR3 is 14 residues long. V lost 0 bases, J lost 10 bases, and 14 bases lay in between.